Below, 10 T cell receptor beta chains from the same sample are listed, as sequenced in a study of cytomegalovirus exposure and HLA in healthy donors. PCR was performed using 60 Vbeta and 13 Jbeta primers. The protocol was immunoSEQ multiplex PCR, while the TCRdb copy is restricted to in-frame clones and leaves out a portion. The data hold more than 80,000 clones, with 64% observed a single time. The specimen was PBMCs. The receptors were sampled from a man between 60 and 75 years old in good health and CMV-seronegative.

The CDR3 bases are TGTGCCAGCAGCTTGGGGGGACCCGGGGCCAACGTCCTGACTTTC. It codes for CASSLGGPGANVLTF. The chain has TRBV11-3 and TRBJ2-6, with D perhaps matching TRBD2 (6 bases). The CDR3 is made up of 15 amino acids. Trimming shortened V by 3 bases and J by 4 bases, and 10 bases separated the two germline ends. Per germline, CDR1 SGHNT and CDR2 YENEEA.

The chain has TRBV5-1 and TRBJ2-5; 10 bases map to TRBD2. CDR1 is SGHRS and CDR2 is YFSETQ in the germline V gene. Losses at the gene ends were 0 bases for V and 0 bases for J; bases not matched to a gene: 5. CDR3 length equals 17 residues. CDR3 nucleotides: TGCGCCAGCAGCTTGGATGGTAGCGGGAGGAACCAAGAGACCCAGTACTTC. Translated, it gives CASSLDGSGRNQETQYF.

This clone has only one observation. The chain is built from TRBV7-9 and TRBJ1-4; possible D gene TRBD1, 6 bases. CDR3 length equals 15 residues. CDR1 is SEHNR, CDR2 FQNEAQ, per germline (reference sequence). V dropped 0 bases and J dropped 6 bases, with 11 bases sitting between them. This CDR3 is CASSLAGGPDEKLFF. As DNA, the CDR3 is TGTGCCAGCAGCTTAGCGGGGGGGCCTGATGAAAAACTGTTTTTT. Complete variable domain (other parts from reference TRBV7-9 and TRBJ1-4): DTGVSQNPRHKITKRGQNVTFRCDPISEHNRLYWYRQTLGQGPEFLTYFQNEAQLEKSRLLSDRFSAERPKGSFSTLEIQRTEQGDSAMYLCASSLAGGPDEKLFFGSGTQLSVL.

This chain connects TRBV15 to TRBJ2-1; 8 bases are a match to TRBD1. The CDR3 covers 13 residues. CDR1 and CDR2 from the germline V gene are LNHNV and YYDKDF (reference sequence). The V gene end was trimmed by 5 bases and the J gene end by 8 bases; junction bases not matched to a gene: 5. The CDR3 is CATSRTGNDEQFF. Written as DNA, the CDR3 is TGTGCCACCAGCCGGACAGGGAATGATGAGCAGTTCTTC. The full variable domain, in which reference TRBV15 and TRBJ2-1 provide the parts outside the CDR3, is DAMVIQNPRYQVTQFGKPVTLSCSQTLNHNVMYWYQQKSSQAPKLLFHYYDKDFNNEADTPDNFQSRRPNTSFCFLDIRSPGLGDTAMYLCATSRTGNDEQFFGPGTRLTVL.

This clone was detected once. The chain employs TRBV5-4 and TRBJ2-3; 12 positions agree with TRBD2. From germline, CDR1 is SGHNT and CDR2 YYREEE (reference sequence). CDR3 length: 15 residues. Trimming took 5 bases from V and 7 from J; bases not matched to a gene: 8. The CDR3, as DNA: TGTGCCAGCAGAGGCGGACTAGCGGGACTATATACGCAGTATTTT. Amino acid sequence: CASRGGLAGLYTQYF.

This clone was found a few times. The rearrangement joins TRBV6-4 to TRBJ2-3; 10 nucleotides align to TRBD2. V shed 4 bases, J shed 1 base, and the junction held 2 bases outside the gene matches. The CDR3 is made up of 15 amino acids. Germline CDR1 reads MRHNA; CDR2 reads SNTAGT. CDR3 sequence: CASSASGGGTDTQYF. For the CDR3, the DNA is TGTGCCAGCAGTGCTAGCGGGGGAGGCACAGATACGCAGTATTTT.

The J gene is TRBJ2-1, the V gene TRBV7-3, with 9 bases fitting TRBD2. This CDR3 comprises 17 residues. V was pared by 3 bases and J by 5 bases, with 11 bases of the junction left unmatched. Germline CDR1 SGHTA, CDR2 FQGTGA. Here the CDR3 DNA reads TGTGCCAGCAGCTTCGGGACTAGCCCATTCGGGGACAATGAGCAGTTCTTC. This sequence encodes CASSFGTSPFGDNEQFF.

The chain is built from TRBV13 and TRBJ1-3; D ambiguous. The V gene lost 0 bases and the J gene lost 1 base, with 13 bases spanning the gap. Germline CDR1 reads PRHDT; CDR2 reads FYEKMQ (reference sequence). The CDR3 is 17 residues long. The CDR3 loop is CASSLGTLFSSGNTIYF. The CDR3 DNA sequence: TGTGCCAGCAGCTTAGGCACATTATTTTCTTCTGGAAACACCATATATTTT. The entire variable domain, with the rest obtained from reference TRBV13 and TRBJ1-3, is as follows: AAGVIQSPRHLIKEKRETATLKCYPIPRHDTVYWYQQGPGQDPQFLISFYEKMQSDKGSIPDRFSAQQFSDYHSELNMSSLELGDSALYFCASSLGTLFSSGNTIYFGEGSWLTVV.

This chain uses TRBV10-3 with TRBJ1-1, with D maybe TRBD1 (5 bases). V was trimmed by 4 bases and J by 0 bases, leaving 12 bases between them. Germline loops: CDR1 ENHRY, CDR2 SYGVKD. This CDR3 spans 15 amino acids. This chain's CDR3 is CAISGAGLLNTEAFF. In nucleotides, the CDR3 is TGTGCCATCAGTGGCGCAGGGCTATTGAACACTGAAGCTTTCTTT.

The rearrangement uses TRBV18 and TRBJ2-1, with 10 bases that match TRBD2. Germline loops: CDR1 KGHSH, CDR2 LQKENI. V shed 6 bases, J shed 7 bases, and the junction held 9 bases outside the gene matches. This CDR3 has 15 amino acids. CDR3 residues: CASSPPSGGWNEQFF. DNA for the CDR3: TGTGCCAGCTCCCCCCCTAGCGGGGGTTGGAATGAGCAGTTCTTC. Full variable domain (rest looked up from reference TRBV18 and TRBJ2-1): NAGVMQNPRHLVRRRGQEARLRCSPMKGHSHVYWYRQLPEEGLKFMVYLQKENIIDESGMPKERFSAEFPKEGPSILRIQQVVRGDSAAYFCASSPPSGGWNEQFFGPGTRLTVL.